The rows below give T cell receptor beta chains drawn from one sample of a study of blood T cell repertoires in COVID-19. Here immunoSEQ multiplex PCR was the method, and the copy in TCRdb shows in-frame clones only, minus some. The data show tens of thousands of clones, 82% seen once. The material sequenced was peripheral blood. The receptors come from a woman aged 60-75 years with acute or convalescent COVID-19. Each CDR3 is given with its conserved first and last residue. Each record gives: V gene, J gene, D gene, clone size, CDR3 DNA, CDR3 protein. A D gene is named only where the DNA matches it firmly. Size is omitted from some rows. Given values are once, few, many or a class for expanded clones.

V: TRBV28; J: TRBJ1-6; D: TRBD1; size: -; DNA: TGTGCCAGCATTTTAGGGGGGACAGGATCACCCCTCCACTTT; CDR3: CASILGGTGSPLHF
V: TRBV19; J: TRBJ2-2; D: TRBD2; size: -; DNA: TGTGCCAGTAGTCCGACTAGCGGGGAGAACACCGGGGAGCTGTTTTTT; CDR3: CASSPTSGENTGELFF
V: TRBV5-5; J: TRBJ2-7; D: TRBD1; size: -; DNA: TGTGCCAGCAGCTTAGCGACAGGGGGTTATACCTACGAGCAGTACTTC; CDR3: CASSLATGGYTYEQYF
V: TRBV25-1; J: TRBJ1-6; D: TRBD1; size: -; DNA: TGTGACGACAGGGTGAGTACACGAGGATCACCCCTCCACTTT; CDR3: CDDRVSTRGSPLHF
V: TRBV2; J: TRBJ1-6; D: -; size: -; DNA: TGTGCCAGCAGTGTAGGAGAATCCTATAATTCACCCCTCCACTTT; CDR3: CASSVGESYNSPLHF
V: TRBV27; J: TRBJ1-6; D: TRBD1; size: -; DNA: TGTGCCAGCTCAACCGAGGGGGCCACAGATTCACCCCTCCACTTT; CDR3: CASSTEGATDSPLHF
V: TRBV30; J: TRBJ2-1; D: -; size: -; DNA: TGTGCCTGGAGTGTTGCCGGGAGCTCCTACAATGAGCAGTTCTTC; CDR3: CAWSVAGSSYNEQFF
V: TRBV19; J: TRBJ1-1; D: -; size: -; DNA: TGTGCCAGTAGTGCCCGACAGACGACGAACACTGAAGCTTTCTTT; CDR3: CASSARQTTNTEAFF
V: TRBV20-1; J: TRBJ1-4; D: -; size: -; DNA: TGCAGTGCTAGAAGTTTAGGGGTACTGTTTTTT; CDR3: CSARSLGVLFF
V: TRBV5-1; J: TRBJ1-2; D: -; size: -; DNA: TGCGCCAGCAGCGAGCGGGACGGTCTGGACTATGGCTACACCTTC; CDR3: CASSERDGLDYGYTF
V: TRBV19; J: TRBJ1-5; D: -; size: -; DNA: TGTGCCAGTAGTACCCATCTCTATAGCAATCAGCCCCAGCATTTT; CDR3: CASSTHLYSNQPQHF
V: TRBV7-2; J: TRBJ2-1; D: -; size: -; DNA: TGTGCCAGCAGCTTAACACAGGGGGGGACCGTTGAGCAGTTCTTC; CDR3: CASSLTQGGTVEQFF
V: TRBV11-2; J: TRBJ2-6; D: -; size: once; DNA: TGTGCCAGCAGCCCTCGACAGTGGGGCAGGGGTACTGGGGCCAACGTCCTGACTTTC; CDR3: CASSPRQWGRGTGANVLTF
V: TRBV3-1/TRBV3-2; J: TRBJ2-7; D: TRBD1; size: once; DNA: TGTGCCAGCAGCCAAGTACGGGACAGGGTGGACAACGAGCAGTACTTC; CDR3: CASSQVRDRVDNEQYF
V: TRBV6-6; J: TRBJ1-2; D: TRBD1; size: -; DNA: TGTGCCAGCACCAAAGTGGGACAGGGACATGGCTACACCTTC; CDR3: CASTKVGQGHGYTF
V: TRBV19; J: TRBJ1-3; D: -; size: few; DNA: TGTGCCAGTAGCCAGGGGTTCTCTGGAAACACCATATATTTT; CDR3: CASSQGFSGNTIYF
V: TRBV15; J: TRBJ1-1; D: -; size: -; DNA: TGTGCCACCAGCAGAGCGCGCACCATGAACACTGAAGCTTTCTTT; CDR3: CATSRARTMNTEAFF
V: TRBV7-2; J: TRBJ2-7; D: TRBD2; size: -; DNA: TGTGCCAGCAGCTTAGGAAGCGGGGGGGTTTACGAGCAGTACTTC; CDR3: CASSLGSGGVYEQYF
V: TRBV2; J: TRBJ2-7; D: TRBD2; size: -; DNA: TGTGCCGGCTGCTTAGGGACTAGTTGCTACGAGCAGTACTTC; CDR3: CAGCLGTSCYEQYF
V: TRBV11-3; J: TRBJ2-3; D: TRBD2; size: -; DNA: TGTGCCAGCAGCTTAGATCCGGGAGGTGGAGATACGCAGTATTTT; CDR3: CASSLDPGGGDTQYF
V: TRBV27; J: TRBJ2-2; D: -; size: -; DNA: TGTGCCAGCAGTAGTTCAGTCTGGGCCACTCACACCGGGGAGCTGTTTTTT; CDR3: CASSSSVWATHTGELFF
V: TRBV6-6; J: TRBJ1-3; D: TRBD1; size: -; DNA: TGTGCCAGCACTCGGACAGGGGGAAACACCATATATTTT; CDR3: CASTRTGGNTIYF
V: TRBV11-2; J: TRBJ2-2; D: -; size: -; DNA: TGTGCCAGCAGCTTAGGGACTGATACCGGGGAGCTGTTTTTT; CDR3: CASSLGTDTGELFF
V: TRBV23-1; J: TRBJ1-2; D: TRBD1; size: -; DNA: TGCGCCAGCAGGCCTCTTGGGGACAGGGTTTATGGCTACACCTTC; CDR3: CASRPLGDRVYGYTF
V: TRBV11-2; J: TRBJ1-1; D: TRBD1; size: -; DNA: TGTGCCAGCAGCTGGGGGACAGGGATGAACACTGAAGCTTTCTTT; CDR3: CASSWGTGMNTEAFF
V: TRBV5-6; J: TRBJ2-3; D: -; size: -; DNA: TGTGCCAGCAGCTCGAGACCGGGATTCTTAAACACAGATACGCAGTATTTT; CDR3: CASSSRPGFLNTDTQYF
V: TRBV9; J: TRBJ1-2; D: -; size: few; DNA: TGTGCCAGCAGCGTAGCTATGACAAAGGTTGGCTACACCTTC; CDR3: CASSVAMTKVGYTF
V: TRBV4-1; J: TRBJ2-1; D: -; size: -; DNA: TGCGCCAGCAGTCTTGGAGAGAACAATGAGCAGTTCTTC; CDR3: CASSLGENNEQFF
V: TRBV7-8; J: TRBJ2-5; D: -; size: -; DNA: TGTGCCAGCAGCCGCCTAGACCTAGGGACCCAGTACTTC; CDR3: CASSRLDLGTQYF